These 3 T cell receptor beta chains originate from one sample sequenced in a study of high-grade serous ovarian cancer treatment subgroups. Repertoires were generated with immunoSEQ multiplex PCR, while TCRdb's copy carries only in-frame clones and drops some. The sample holds about 33,000 clones; roughly 83% are singletons and the top ten take about 3%. Tumor samples were taken before definitive surgery or chemotherapy. The specimen sequenced was tumor tissue. The receptor set was obtained from a human donor with high-grade serous ovarian cancer.

The chain joins TRBV28 to TRBJ2-2, with 7 positions matching TRBD2. CDR3 length equals 16 residues. Germline CDR1 is MDHEN and CDR2 is SYDVKM. V lost 10 bases and J lost 4; bases outside the gene matches: 15. DNA of the CDR3: TGTGCCACGGGGAGATCGGGGAGGGCCGTCACCGGGGAGCTGTTTTTT. Translated, it gives CATGRSGRAVTGELFF.

J is TRBJ2-5 and V is TRBV19; 7 positions agree with TRBD1. V shed 4 bases and J 5 bases; nucleotides not matched to a gene: 7. The CDR3 loop spans 14 amino acids. The germline CDR1 and CDR2 sequences are LNHDA and SQIVND (reference sequence). This CDR3 reads CASSRGQSFETQYF. The CDR3 DNA reads TGTGCCAGTAGTAGGGGACAGTCTTTCGAGACCCAGTACTTC.

The gene calls are TRBV5-1 and TRBJ2-1; 10 bases align to TRBD2. J was trimmed by 5 bases and V by 5 bases; bases with no gene match: 4. Germline CDR1 reads SGHRS; CDR2 reads YFSETQ. CDR3 length equals 14 residues. This CDR3 is CASSGSGRNNEQFF. The CDR3 nucleotides read TGCGCCAGCAGTGGTAGCGGGAGGAACAATGAGCAGTTCTTC.